The rows below give T cell receptor beta chains drawn from one sample of a study of blood T cells in healthy people across ages. One entry per CDR3 protein results from TCRdb running MiXCR on the 5' RACE reads. The sample records some 800,000 distinct CDR3 sequences, roughly 25% being singletons. The data also belong to a second study, concerning T cells of mothers and their children.

Source material: blood. These receptors came from a boy aged 5-17 years in good health. CDR3s include the opening cysteine and the closing phenylalanine or tryptophan. Fields, in order: CDR3 DNA, CDR3 protein, V gene, D gene, J gene, clone size. A D gene is named only where the DNA matches it firmly. Clone sizes are given selectively: once, few, many, or a class where the clone is expanded.

CDR3nt: TGTGCCAGCAGCTTTGGGAGGGACCAGCCCCAGCATTTT; CDR3aa: CASSFGRDQPQHF; v_gene: TRBV7-9; d_gene: -; j_gene: TRBJ1-5; abundance: few
CDR3nt: TGTGCCAGCAGTCCCAGGGCTCGCAATCAGCCCCAGCATTTT; CDR3aa: CASSPRARNQPQHF; v_gene: TRBV28; d_gene: -; j_gene: TRBJ1-5; abundance: -
CDR3nt: TGCGCCAGCAGCCAAGATAGGCCTAGCGGGACCTACGAGCAGTACTTC; CDR3aa: CASSQDRPSGTYEQYF; v_gene: TRBV4-1; d_gene: TRBD2; j_gene: TRBJ2-7; abundance: few
CDR3nt: TGCAGCGTTGAATCGGGGCTAGCGGGGGACCTACTCTCCTACAATGAGCAGTTCTTC; CDR3aa: CSVESGLAGDLLSYNEQFF; v_gene: TRBV29-1; d_gene: TRBD2; j_gene: TRBJ2-1; abundance: few
CDR3nt: TGTGCCAGCAGTACGCCCTCAGGGGGGAGGACGCAGTATTTT; CDR3aa: CASSTPSGGRTQYF; v_gene: TRBV27; d_gene: -; j_gene: TRBJ2-3; abundance: -
CDR3nt: TGCAGTGCTAGATTGCTAGCGGGAGTAGATGAGCAGTTCTTC; CDR3aa: CSARLLAGVDEQFF; v_gene: TRBV20-1; d_gene: TRBD2; j_gene: TRBJ2-1; abundance: -
CDR3nt: TGTGCCAGCAGACCTGACAGGAGGATGAACACTGAAGCTTTCTTT; CDR3aa: CASRPDRRMNTEAFF; v_gene: TRBV11-2; d_gene: -; j_gene: TRBJ1-1; abundance: -
CDR3nt: TGCAGCGTTGGCCTAACCACTGAAGCTTTCTTT; CDR3aa: CSVGLTTEAFF; v_gene: TRBV29-1; d_gene: -; j_gene: TRBJ1-1; abundance: -
CDR3nt: TGTGCCAGCAGCCGAACAACAGGGGAAGCTGGAAACACCATATATTTT; CDR3aa: CASSRTTGEAGNTIYF; v_gene: TRBV9; d_gene: TRBD1; j_gene: TRBJ1-3; abundance: many
CDR3nt: TGCAGCGTCACATCCGGGACGGCGGACGGCTACACCTTC; CDR3aa: CSVTSGTADGYTF; v_gene: TRBV29-1; d_gene: -; j_gene: TRBJ1-2; abundance: -
CDR3nt: TGTGCCAGCAGCTACGTCACGGAGTTGAACACCGGGGAGCTGTTTTTT; CDR3aa: CASSYVTELNTGELFF; v_gene: TRBV6-5; d_gene: -; j_gene: TRBJ2-2; abundance: -
CDR3nt: TGTGCCAGCAGTGATAGGACCCGCGCGAACACCGGGGAGCTGTTTTTT; CDR3aa: CASSDRTRANTGELFF; v_gene: TRBV2; d_gene: -; j_gene: TRBJ2-2; abundance: -
CDR3nt: TGCAGTGCTAGAGAACTAGCGGGGTTCAATGAGCAGTTCTTC; CDR3aa: CSARELAGFNEQFF; v_gene: TRBV20-1; d_gene: TRBD2; j_gene: TRBJ2-1; abundance: few
CDR3nt: TGCAGCGTTCCACCGACGTTGACAGGGAAAAAGGGAGCTTTCTTT; CDR3aa: CSVPPTLTGKKGAFF; v_gene: TRBV29-1; d_gene: TRBD1; j_gene: TRBJ1-1; abundance: -
CDR3nt: TGTGCCAGCAGCTTTGGACAGGGCTCCTATGGCTACACCTTC; CDR3aa: CASSFGQGSYGYTF; v_gene: TRBV5-4; d_gene: TRBD1; j_gene: TRBJ1-2; abundance: -
CDR3nt: TGTGCCAGCAGCTTGGGGATTTGGGTTAGCAATGAGCAGTTCTTC; CDR3aa: CASSLGIWVSNEQFF; v_gene: TRBV7-2; d_gene: -; j_gene: TRBJ2-1; abundance: -
CDR3nt: TGTGCCAGCAGCTTAAGACCCCCTGTAGCGGGGGTGGCATCTCCCGGGGAGCTGTTTTTT; CDR3aa: CASSLRPPVAGVASPGELFF; v_gene: TRBV7-8; d_gene: TRBD2; j_gene: TRBJ2-2; abundance: -
CDR3nt: TGCAGCGTTGAAGATGGCCTAGCGGGAAGCATCTACGAGCAGTACTTC; CDR3aa: CSVEDGLAGSIYEQYF; v_gene: TRBV29-1; d_gene: TRBD2; j_gene: TRBJ2-7; abundance: few
CDR3nt: TGCAGCGCCGGGACAGGGAGGACGAGCTCCTACAATGAGCAGTTCTTC; CDR3aa: CSAGTGRTSSYNEQFF; v_gene: TRBV29-1; d_gene: TRBD1; j_gene: TRBJ2-1; abundance: -
CDR3nt: TGTGCCAGCAGTTTCGATTGGACGCCGGAGGAGACCCAGTACTTC; CDR3aa: CASSFDWTPEETQYF; v_gene: TRBV28; d_gene: -; j_gene: TRBJ2-5; abundance: many
CDR3nt: TGCAGCGTGGTGGGGCTGACTAGCGGGGGGGTAGGCAATGAGCAGTTCTTC; CDR3aa: CSVVGLTSGGVGNEQFF; v_gene: TRBV29-1; d_gene: TRBD2; j_gene: TRBJ2-1; abundance: -
CDR3nt: TGTGCCAGCAGCCAGCAGGGCGCCCGCCTTAACTATGGCTACACCTTC; CDR3aa: CASSQQGARLNYGYTF; v_gene: TRBV16; d_gene: -; j_gene: TRBJ1-2; abundance: -
CDR3nt: TGCGCCAGCAGCCAAGACCGGACCCTTAGCGATGAAAAACTGTTTTTT; CDR3aa: CASSQDRTLSDEKLFF; v_gene: TRBV4-3; d_gene: -; j_gene: TRBJ1-4; abundance: -
CDR3nt: TGCAGTGCCCAAGGCGGGGGCGACGAGCAGTACTTC; CDR3aa: CSAQGGGDEQYF; v_gene: TRBV20-1; d_gene: -; j_gene: TRBJ2-7; abundance: few
CDR3nt: TGTGCCAGCAGTCCCAGCTCAGGGGAGCAGTACTTC; CDR3aa: CASSPSSGEQYF; v_gene: TRBV12-3/TRBV12-4; d_gene: -; j_gene: TRBJ2-7; abundance: few
CDR3nt: TGTGCCAGCAGCTTGGTAATGGGACAGGGGGTTTACGAGCAGTACTTC; CDR3aa: CASSLVMGQGVYEQYF; v_gene: TRBV5-5; d_gene: TRBD1; j_gene: TRBJ2-7; abundance: few
CDR3nt: TGCAGTGCTAGTGAGCATGGGACTAGCGGGGACTCCTACAATGAGCAGTTCTTC; CDR3aa: CSASEHGTSGDSYNEQFF; v_gene: TRBV20-1; d_gene: TRBD2; j_gene: TRBJ2-1; abundance: -
CDR3nt: TGCGCCAGCAGCTCCAGGGCTAGTGAGGCCGATACGCAGTATTTT; CDR3aa: CASSSRASEADTQYF; v_gene: TRBV5-1; d_gene: -; j_gene: TRBJ2-3; abundance: -